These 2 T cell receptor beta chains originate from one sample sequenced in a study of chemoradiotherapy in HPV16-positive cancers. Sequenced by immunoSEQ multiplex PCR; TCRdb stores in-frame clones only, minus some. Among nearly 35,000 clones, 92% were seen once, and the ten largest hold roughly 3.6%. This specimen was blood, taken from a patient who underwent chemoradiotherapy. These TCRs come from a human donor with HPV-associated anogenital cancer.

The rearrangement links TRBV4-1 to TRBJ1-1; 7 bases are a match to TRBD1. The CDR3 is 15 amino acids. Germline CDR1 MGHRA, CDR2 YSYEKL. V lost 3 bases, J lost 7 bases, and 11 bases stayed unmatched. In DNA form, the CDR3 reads TGCGCCAGCAGCCACAGGGACAGAGGCACCAGTGAAGCTTTCTTT. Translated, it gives CASSHRDRGTSEAFF.

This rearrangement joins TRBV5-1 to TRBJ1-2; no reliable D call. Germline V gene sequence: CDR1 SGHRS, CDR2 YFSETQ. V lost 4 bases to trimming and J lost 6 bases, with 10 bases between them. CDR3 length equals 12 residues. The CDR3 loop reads CASSKTLDGYTF. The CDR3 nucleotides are TGCGCCAGCAGCAAAACTCTGGATGGCTACACCTTC.